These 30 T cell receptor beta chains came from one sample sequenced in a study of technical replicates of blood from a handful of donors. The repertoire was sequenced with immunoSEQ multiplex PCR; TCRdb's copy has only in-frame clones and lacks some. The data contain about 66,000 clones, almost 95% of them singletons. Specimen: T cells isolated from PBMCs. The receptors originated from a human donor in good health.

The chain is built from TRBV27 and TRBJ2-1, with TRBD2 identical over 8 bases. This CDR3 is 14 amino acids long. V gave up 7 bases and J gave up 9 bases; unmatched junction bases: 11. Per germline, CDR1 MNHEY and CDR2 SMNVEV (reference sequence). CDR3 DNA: TGTGCCAGCACTTTGACGGGAGGGCCGGGTGAGCAGTTCTTC. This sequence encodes CASTLTGGPGEQFF.

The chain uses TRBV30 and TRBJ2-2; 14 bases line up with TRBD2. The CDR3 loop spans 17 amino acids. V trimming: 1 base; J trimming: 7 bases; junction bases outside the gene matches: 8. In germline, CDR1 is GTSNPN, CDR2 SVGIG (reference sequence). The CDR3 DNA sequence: TGTGCCTGGAGTGGATTGACTAGCGGGAGGGGGGTCGGGGAGCTGTTTTTT. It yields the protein CAWSGLTSGRGVGELFF. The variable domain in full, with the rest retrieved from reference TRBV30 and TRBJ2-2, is SQTIHQWPATLVQPVGSPLSLECTVEGTSNPNLYWYRQAAGRGLQLLFYSVGIGQISSEVPQNLSASRPQDRQFILSSKKLLLSDSGFYLCAWSGLTSGRGVGELFFGEGSRLTVL.

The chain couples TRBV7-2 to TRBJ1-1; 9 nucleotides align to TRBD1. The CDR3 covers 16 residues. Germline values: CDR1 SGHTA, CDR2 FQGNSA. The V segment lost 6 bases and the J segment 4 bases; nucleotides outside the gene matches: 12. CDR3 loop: CASRSGTGSRGTEAFF. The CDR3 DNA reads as TGTGCCAGCAGGTCCGGGACAGGGTCTAGGGGCACTGAAGCTTTCTTT.

The CDR3 sequence: CASSNLAGGSSEQFF. The DNA for the CDR3 is TGCGCCAGCAGCAACCTAGCGGGAGGTTCGAGTGAGCAGTTCTTC. The chain is built from TRBV5-1 and TRBJ2-1; the match to TRBD2 covers 11 bases. The V gene's germline CDR1 is SGHRS and CDR2 YFSETQ. With V trimmed by 4 bases and J by 9 bases, 9 bases remained unmatched. The CDR3 length is 15 residues.

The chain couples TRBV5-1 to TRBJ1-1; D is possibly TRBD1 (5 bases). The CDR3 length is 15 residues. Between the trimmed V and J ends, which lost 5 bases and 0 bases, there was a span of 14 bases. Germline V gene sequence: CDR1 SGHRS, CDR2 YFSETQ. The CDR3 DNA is TGCGCCAGCAGTTGGGGGGGAGGAATGAACACTGAAGCTTTCTTT. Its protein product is CASSWGGGMNTEAFF.

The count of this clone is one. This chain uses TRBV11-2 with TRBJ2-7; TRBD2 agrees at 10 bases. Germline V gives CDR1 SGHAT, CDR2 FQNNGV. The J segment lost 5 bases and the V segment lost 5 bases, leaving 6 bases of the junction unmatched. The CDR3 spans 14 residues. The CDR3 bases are TGTGCCAGCAGCGCTAGCGGGAGAATCGACGAGCAGTACTTC. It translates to CASSASGRIDEQYF.

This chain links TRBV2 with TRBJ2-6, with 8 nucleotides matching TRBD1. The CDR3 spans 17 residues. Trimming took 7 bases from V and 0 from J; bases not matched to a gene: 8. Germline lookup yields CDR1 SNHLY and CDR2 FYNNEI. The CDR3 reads CASTNDRGSSGANVLTF. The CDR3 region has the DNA TGTGCCAGCACCAATGACAGGGGAAGCTCTGGGGCCAACGTCCTGACTTTC.

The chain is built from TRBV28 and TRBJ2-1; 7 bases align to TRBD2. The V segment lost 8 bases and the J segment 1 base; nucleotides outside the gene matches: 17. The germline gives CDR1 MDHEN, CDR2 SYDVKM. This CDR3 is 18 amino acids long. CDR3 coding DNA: TGTGCCAGCGCCCCAGGGCGGTCTAGCGGATTTTCCTACAATGAGCAGTTCTTC. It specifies CASAPGRSSGFSYNEQFF.

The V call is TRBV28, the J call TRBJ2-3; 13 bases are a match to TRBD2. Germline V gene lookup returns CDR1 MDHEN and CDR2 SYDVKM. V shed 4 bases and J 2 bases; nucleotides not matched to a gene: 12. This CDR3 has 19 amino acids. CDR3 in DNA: TGTGCCAGCAGTTCCCGGACAGCAGGACTAGCGGGGGACACAGATACGCAGTATTTT. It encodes CASSSRTAGLAGDTDTQYF.

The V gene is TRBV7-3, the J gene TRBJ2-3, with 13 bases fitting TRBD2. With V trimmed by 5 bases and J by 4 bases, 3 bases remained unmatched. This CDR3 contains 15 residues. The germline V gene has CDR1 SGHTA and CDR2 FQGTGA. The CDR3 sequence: CASSRGLAGADTQYF. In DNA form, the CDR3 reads TGTGCCAGCAGCCGAGGACTAGCGGGAGCAGATACGCAGTATTTT.

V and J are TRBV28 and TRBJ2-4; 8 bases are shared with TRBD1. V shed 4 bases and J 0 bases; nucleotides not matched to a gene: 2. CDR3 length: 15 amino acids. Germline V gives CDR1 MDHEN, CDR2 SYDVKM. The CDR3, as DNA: TGTGCCAGCAGTTCCCAGGGGGCAGCCAAAAACATTCAGTACTTC. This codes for CASSSQGAAKNIQYF.

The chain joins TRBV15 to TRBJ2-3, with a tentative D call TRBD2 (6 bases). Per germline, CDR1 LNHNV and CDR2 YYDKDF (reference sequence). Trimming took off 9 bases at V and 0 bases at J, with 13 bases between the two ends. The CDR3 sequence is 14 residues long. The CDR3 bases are TGTGCCACTGAGGACTACTTCAGCACAGATACGCAGTATTTT. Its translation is CATEDYFSTDTQYF.

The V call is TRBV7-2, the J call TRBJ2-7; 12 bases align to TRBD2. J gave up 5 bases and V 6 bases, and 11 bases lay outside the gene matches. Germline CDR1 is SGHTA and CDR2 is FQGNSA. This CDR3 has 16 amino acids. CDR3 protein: CASSYLARTSGNEQYF. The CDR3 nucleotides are TGTGCCAGCAGTTACTTAGCCAGGACTAGCGGGAACGAGCAGTACTTC.

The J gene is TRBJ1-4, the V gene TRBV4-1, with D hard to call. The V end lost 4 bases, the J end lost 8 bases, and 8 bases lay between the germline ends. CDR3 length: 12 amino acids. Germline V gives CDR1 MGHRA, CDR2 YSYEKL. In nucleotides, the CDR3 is TGCGCCAGCAGCCCGAGAGGAGAAAAACTGTTTTTT. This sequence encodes CASSPRGEKLFF.

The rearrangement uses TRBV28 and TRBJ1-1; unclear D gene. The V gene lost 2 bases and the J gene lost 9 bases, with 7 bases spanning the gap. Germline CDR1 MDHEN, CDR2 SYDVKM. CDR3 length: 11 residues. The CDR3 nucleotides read TGTGCCAGCAGTTTAGGGCAGAAAGCTTTCTTT. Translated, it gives CASSLGQKAFF.

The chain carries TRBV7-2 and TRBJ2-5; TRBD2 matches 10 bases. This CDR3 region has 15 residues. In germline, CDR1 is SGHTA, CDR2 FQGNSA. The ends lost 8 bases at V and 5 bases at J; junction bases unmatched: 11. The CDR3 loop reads CASERRTSGRETQYF. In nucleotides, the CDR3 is TGTGCCAGCGAACGGAGGACTAGCGGTCGGGAGACCCAGTACTTC. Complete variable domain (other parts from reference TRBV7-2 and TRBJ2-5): GAGVSQSPSNKVTEKGKDVELRCDPISGHTALYWYRQSLGQGLEFLIYFQGNSAPDKSGLPSDRFSAERTGGSVSTLTIQRTQQEDSAVYLCASERRTSGRETQYFGPGTRLLVL.

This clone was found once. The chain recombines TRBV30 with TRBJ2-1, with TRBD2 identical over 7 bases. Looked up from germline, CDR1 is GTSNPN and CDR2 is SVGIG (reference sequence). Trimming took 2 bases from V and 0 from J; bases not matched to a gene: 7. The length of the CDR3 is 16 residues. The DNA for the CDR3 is TGTGCCTGGAGTAGCTTTGGCGGGAGCTCCTACAATGAGCAGTTCTTC. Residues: CAWSSFGGSSYNEQFF.

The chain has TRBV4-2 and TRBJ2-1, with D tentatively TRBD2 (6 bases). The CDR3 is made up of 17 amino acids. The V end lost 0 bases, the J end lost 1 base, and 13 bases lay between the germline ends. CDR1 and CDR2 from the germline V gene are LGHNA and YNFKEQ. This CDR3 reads CASSQDTGERSYNEQFF. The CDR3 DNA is TGTGCCAGCAGCCAAGATACGGGGGAGAGGTCCTACAATGAGCAGTTCTTC.

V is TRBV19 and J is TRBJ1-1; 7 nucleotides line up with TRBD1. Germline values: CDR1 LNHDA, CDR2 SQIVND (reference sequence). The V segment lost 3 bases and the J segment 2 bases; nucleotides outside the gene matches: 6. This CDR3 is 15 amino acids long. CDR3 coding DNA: TGTGCCAGTAGTATCAGGGACAGTGGAAACACTGAAGCTTTCTTT. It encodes CASSIRDSGNTEAFF.

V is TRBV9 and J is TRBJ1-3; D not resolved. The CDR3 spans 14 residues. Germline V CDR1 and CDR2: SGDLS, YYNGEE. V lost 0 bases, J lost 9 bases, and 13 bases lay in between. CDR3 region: CASSVAGVRSTIYF. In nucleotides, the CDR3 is TGTGCCAGCAGCGTAGCCGGGGTCAGGAGCACCATATATTTT.

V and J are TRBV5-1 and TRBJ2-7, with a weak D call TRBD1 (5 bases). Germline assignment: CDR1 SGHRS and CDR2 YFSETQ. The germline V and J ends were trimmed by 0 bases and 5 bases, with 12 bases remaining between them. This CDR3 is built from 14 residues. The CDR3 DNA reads TGCGCCAGCAGCTTGGAGGCAGGGCTGGACGAGCAGTACTTC. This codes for CASSLEAGLDEQYF.

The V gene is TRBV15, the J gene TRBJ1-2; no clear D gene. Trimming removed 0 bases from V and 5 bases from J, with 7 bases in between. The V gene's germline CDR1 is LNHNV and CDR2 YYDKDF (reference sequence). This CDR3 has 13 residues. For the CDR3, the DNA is TGTGCCACCAGCAGAGATTTCGGGTATGGCTACACCTTC. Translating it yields CATSRDFGYGYTF.

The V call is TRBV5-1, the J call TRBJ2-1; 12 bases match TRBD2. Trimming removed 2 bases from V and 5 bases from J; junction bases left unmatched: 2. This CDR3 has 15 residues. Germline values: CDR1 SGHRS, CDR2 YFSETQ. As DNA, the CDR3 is TGCGCCAGCAGCTTCCGACTAGCGGGAGACAATGAGCAGTTCTTC. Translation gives CASSFRLAGDNEQFF.

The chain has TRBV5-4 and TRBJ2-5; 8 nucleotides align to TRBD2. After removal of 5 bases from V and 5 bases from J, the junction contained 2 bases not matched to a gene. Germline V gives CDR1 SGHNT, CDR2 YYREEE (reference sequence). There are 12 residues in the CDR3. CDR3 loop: CASSWTSETQYF. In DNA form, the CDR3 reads TGTGCCAGCAGTTGGACTAGCGAGACCCAGTACTTC.

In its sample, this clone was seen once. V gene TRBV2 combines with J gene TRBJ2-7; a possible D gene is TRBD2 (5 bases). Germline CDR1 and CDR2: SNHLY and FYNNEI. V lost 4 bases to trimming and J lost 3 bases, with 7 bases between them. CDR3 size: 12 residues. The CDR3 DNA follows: TGTGCCAGCAGTGCGGAGGACTACGAGCAGTACTTC. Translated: CASSAEDYEQYF.

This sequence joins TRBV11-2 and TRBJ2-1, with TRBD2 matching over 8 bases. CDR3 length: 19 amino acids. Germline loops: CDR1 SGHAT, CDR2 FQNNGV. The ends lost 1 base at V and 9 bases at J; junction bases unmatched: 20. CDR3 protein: CASSLVGPLREDSFGEQFF. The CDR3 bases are TGTGCCAGCAGCTTAGTAGGGCCCCTGCGGGAGGACTCGTTTGGTGAGCAGTTCTTC.

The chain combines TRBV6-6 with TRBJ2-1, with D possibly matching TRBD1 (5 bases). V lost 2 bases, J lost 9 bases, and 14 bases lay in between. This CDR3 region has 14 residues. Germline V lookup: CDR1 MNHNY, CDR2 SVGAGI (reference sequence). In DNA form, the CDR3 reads TGTGCCAGCAGTTACCCCGCGACAGTGGGTGAGCAGTTCTTC. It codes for CASSYPATVGEQFF.

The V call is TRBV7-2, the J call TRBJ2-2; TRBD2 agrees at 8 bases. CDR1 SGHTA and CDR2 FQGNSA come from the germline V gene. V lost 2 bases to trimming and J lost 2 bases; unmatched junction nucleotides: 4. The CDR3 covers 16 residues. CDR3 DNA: TGTGCCAGCAGCTTACACGGGAGGGGAAACACCGGGGAGCTGTTTTTT. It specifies CASSLHGRGNTGELFF.

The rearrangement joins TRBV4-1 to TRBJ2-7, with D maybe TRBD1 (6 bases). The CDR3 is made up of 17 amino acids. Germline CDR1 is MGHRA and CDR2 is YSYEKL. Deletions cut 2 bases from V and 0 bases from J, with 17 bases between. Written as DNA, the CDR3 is TGCGCCAGCAGCCAAAAACAGGGCCCGACTATCTCCTACGAGCAGTACTTC. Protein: CASSQKQGPTISYEQYF.

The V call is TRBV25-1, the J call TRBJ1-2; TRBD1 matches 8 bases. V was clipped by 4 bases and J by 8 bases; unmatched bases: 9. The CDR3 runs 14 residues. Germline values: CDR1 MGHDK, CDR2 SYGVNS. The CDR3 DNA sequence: TGTGCCAGCAGTGGCGGTGACAGGGGAGCCGGCTACACCTTC. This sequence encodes CASSGGDRGAGYTF.